These 13 T cell receptor beta chains share one sample of origin, sequenced in a study of blood T cell repertoires in COVID-19. TCRdb keeps only in-frame clones here, not all; method: immunoSEQ multiplex PCR. Among roughly 260,000 clones listed, 91% were seen once. Sample: PBMCs or T cells enriched from blood (not recorded which). These receptors were collected from a human donor in a cohort exposed to, infected with or recovered from COVID-19 (not recorded which). The donor label of this sample is uncertain.

The chain combines TRBV2 with TRBJ1-1, with TRBD1 matching 9 bases. The CDR3 runs 15 residues. CDR1 and CDR2 (germline): SNHLY, FYNNEI. J lost 1 base, V lost 7 bases, and 7 bases had no gene match. In DNA, the CDR3 is TGTGCCAGCATCGATGGACAGGGGCCGAACACTGAAGCTTTCTTT. It specifies CASIDGQGPNTEAFF.

J is TRBJ2-2 and V is TRBV7-9; D is possibly TRBD1 (7 bases). The CDR3 contains 17 residues. The V and J ends lost 4 bases and 0 bases respectively, with 15 bases between them. Looked up from germline, CDR1 is SEHNR and CDR2 is FQNEAQ (reference sequence). CDR3 region: CASSYSGGLSNTGELFF. DNA for the CDR3: TGTGCCAGCAGCTACTCAGGGGGGCTATCGAACACCGGGGAGCTGTTTTTT.

The chain recombines TRBV30 with TRBJ1-5; a weak D match, TRBD1 (6 bases). Germline V CDR1 and CDR2: GTSNPN, SVGIG (reference sequence). The CDR3 loop spans 13 amino acids. With 8 bases removed from V and 7 bases from J, the gap between germline ends came to 18 bases. Written as DNA, the CDR3 is TGTGCCGGTTCTTATTCAGGGGACCAGCCCCAGCATTTT. The encoded protein is CAGSYSGDQPQHF.

The chain recombines TRBV27 with TRBJ1-1, with D maybe TRBD1 (6 bases). V was cut by 5 bases and J by 4 bases, with 11 bases left in between. This CDR3 region has 13 residues. The germline gives CDR1 MNHEY, CDR2 SMNVEV (reference sequence). CDR3 region: CASSHRDGTEAFF. In DNA, the CDR3 is TGTGCCAGCAGTCACAGGGATGGCACTGAAGCTTTCTTT.

The chain links TRBV19 to TRBJ1-1; D gene unclear. Germline CDR1 and CDR2: LNHDA and SQIVND (reference sequence). This CDR3 has 13 amino acids. Trimming shortened V by 5 bases and J by 8 bases, and 15 bases separated the two germline ends. The CDR3 reads CASSLLYAKEAFF. CDR3 coding DNA: TGTGCCAGTAGTCTCCTTTACGCGAAAGAAGCTTTCTTT.

The chain uses TRBV6-2 or TRBV6-3 and TRBJ2-7; a weak D match, TRBD1 (6 bases). The V end was cut by 3 bases, the J end by 3 bases, with 15 bases between. The CDR3 has 15 residues. The germline gives CDR1 MNHEY, CDR2 SVGEGT. This CDR3 is CASSYTRRDNYEQYF. The CDR3 coding sequence is TGTGCCAGCAGTTATACCCGACGGGACAACTACGAGCAGTACTTC.

The V and J genes are TRBV7-6 and TRBJ1-1, with D unclear. Deletions cut 3 bases from V and 1 base from J, with 12 bases between. This CDR3 comprises 15 residues. Germline V lookup: CDR1 SGHVS, CDR2 FNYEAQ. The CDR3 DNA reads TGTGCCAGCAGCTTTCTCCTTGCCAGGAACACTGAAGCTTTCTTT. Residues: CASSFLLARNTEAFF.

The rearrangement links TRBV5-1 to TRBJ2-5; 10 nucleotides agree with TRBD2. The junction had 8 bases not matched to a gene; V was cut back by 4 bases and J by 5 bases. The germline V gene has CDR1 SGHRS and CDR2 YFSETQ. The CDR3 loop spans 15 amino acids. CDR3 sequence: CASSDPGLAIETQYF. The CDR3, as DNA: TGCGCCAGCAGCGACCCGGGACTAGCGATCGAGACCCAGTACTTC.

V is TRBV6-2 or TRBV6-3 and J is TRBJ2-7, with a possible D match to TRBD2 (6 bases). This CDR3 has 14 residues. The germline V gene has CDR1 MNHEY and CDR2 SVGEGT. The V end lost 2 bases, the J end lost 5 bases, and 13 bases lay between the germline ends. This CDR3 reads CASSYGGSGNEQYF. In DNA, the CDR3 is TGTGCCAGCAGTTACGGGGGGTCGGGAAACGAGCAGTACTTC.

The chain uses TRBV7-9 and TRBJ1-2; D is undetermined. Trimming removed 4 bases from V and 7 bases from J, with 13 bases in between. Germline CDR1 SEHNR, CDR2 FQNEAQ (reference sequence). The CDR3 runs 13 residues. CDR3 residues: CASSSDSTSGYTF. The DNA for the CDR3 is TGTGCCAGCAGCTCCGACTCTACCAGTGGCTACACCTTC. The full variable domain, its missing parts supplied by reference TRBV7-9 and TRBJ1-2, is DTGVSQNPRHKITKRGQNVTFRCDPISEHNRLYWYRQTLGQGPEFLTYFQNEAQLEKSRLLSDRFSAERPKGSFSTLEIQRTEQGDSAMYLCASSSDSTSGYTFGSGTRLTVV.

V is TRBV7-8 and J is TRBJ1-4; D possibly corresponds to TRBD1 (5 bases). The CDR3 length is 16 residues. Germline CDR1 SGHVS, CDR2 FQNEAQ. Trimming stripped 2 bases from V and 0 bases from J, with 10 bases between. The CDR3 sequence is CASSLWGRATNEKLFF. CDR3 bases: TGTGCCAGCAGCTTATGGGGCAGGGCAACTAATGAAAAACTGTTTTTT.

The chain employs TRBV7-9 and TRBJ2-7; D is unclear. Looked up from germline, CDR1 is SEHNR and CDR2 is FQNEAQ (reference sequence). V was cut by 8 bases and J by 7 bases, with 21 bases left in between. The CDR3 is 14 amino acids. The DNA of the CDR3 is TGTGCCAGCCAACCGCCCAAATCTGCCCGGGAGCAGTACTTC. Encoded protein: CASQPPKSAREQYF.

The chain carries TRBV7-3 and TRBJ2-3; no clear D. V gave up 5 bases and J gave up 5 bases, with 17 bases separating them. The length of the CDR3 is 15 residues. Germline V gene lookup returns CDR1 SGHTA and CDR2 FQGTGA. This chain's CDR3 is CASSVYGMSGDTQYF. The DNA for the CDR3 is TGTGCCAGCAGCGTTTACGGAATGTCGGGAGATACGCAGTATTTT.